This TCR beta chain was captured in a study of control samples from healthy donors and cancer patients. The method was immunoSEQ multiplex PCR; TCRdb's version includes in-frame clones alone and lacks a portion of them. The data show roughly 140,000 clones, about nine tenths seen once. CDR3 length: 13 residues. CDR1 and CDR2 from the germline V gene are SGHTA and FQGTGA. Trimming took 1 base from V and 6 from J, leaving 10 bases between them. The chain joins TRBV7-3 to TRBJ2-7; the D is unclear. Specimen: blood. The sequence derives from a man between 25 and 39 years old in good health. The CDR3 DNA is TGTGCCAGCAGCTTAATGAATTCGGGCGAGCAGTACTTC. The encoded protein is CASSLMNSGEQYF.